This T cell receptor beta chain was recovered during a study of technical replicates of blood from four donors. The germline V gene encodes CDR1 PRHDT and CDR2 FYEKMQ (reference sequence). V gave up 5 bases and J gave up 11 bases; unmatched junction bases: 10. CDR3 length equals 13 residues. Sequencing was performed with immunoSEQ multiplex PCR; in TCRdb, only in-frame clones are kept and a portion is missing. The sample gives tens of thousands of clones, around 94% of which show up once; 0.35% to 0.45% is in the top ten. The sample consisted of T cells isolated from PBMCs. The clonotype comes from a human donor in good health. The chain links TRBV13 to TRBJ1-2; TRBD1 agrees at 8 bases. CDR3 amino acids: CASSLRTGPLYTF. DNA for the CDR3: TGTGCCAGCAGCCTAAGGACAGGGCCGTTGTACACCTTC.